These T cell receptor beta chains were read from a single sample in a study of T cell responses to AZD1222 COVID-19 vaccine. Using immunoSEQ multiplex PCR, the repertoire was profiled, and TCRdb retains in-frame clones only, with some absent. The sample yields roughly 190,000 clones, about 92% seen once. The sample in question was peripheral blood, obtained on day 0 of AZD1222 vaccination. All receptors come from an adult in good health. Both conserved end residues are part of each CDR3. Fields, in order: V gene, clone size, D gene, J gene, CDR3 DNA, CDR3 protein. A D gene is named only where the DNA matches it firmly. Rows may omit the clone size; those that give it use once, few, many or a size class.

v_gene: TRBV7-9
abundance: -
d_gene: TRBD1
j_gene: TRBJ1-1
CDR3nt: TGTGCCAGCAGCTATGGGACAGGGAGCAGGCACACTGAAGCTTTCTTT
CDR3aa: CASSYGTGSRHTEAFF

v_gene: TRBV19
abundance: -
d_gene: -
j_gene: TRBJ1-4
CDR3nt: TGTGCCAGTAGTATCGGCCCTACGGGAGAAAAACTGTTTTTT
CDR3aa: CASSIGPTGEKLFF

v_gene: TRBV6-5
abundance: -
d_gene: TRBD1
j_gene: TRBJ1-2
CDR3nt: TGTGCCAGCAGTTATTATTCCGGGACAGGGACCGGCTACACCTTC
CDR3aa: CASSYYSGTGTGYTF

v_gene: TRBV6-2/TRBV6-3
abundance: -
d_gene: TRBD2
j_gene: TRBJ2-7
CDR3nt: TGTGCCAGCAGTTTGTGGCGGGAGGACTACGAGCAGTACTTC
CDR3aa: CASSLWREDYEQYF

v_gene: TRBV2
abundance: -
d_gene: -
j_gene: TRBJ1-1
CDR3nt: TGTGCCAGCAGTATCCCGACAGGGAACACTGAAGCTTTCTTT
CDR3aa: CASSIPTGNTEAFF

v_gene: TRBV19
abundance: once
d_gene: -
j_gene: TRBJ1-2
CDR3nt: TGTGCCAGTAGTCCTGGACGGGACTATGGCTACACCTTC
CDR3aa: CASSPGRDYGYTF

v_gene: TRBV6-5
abundance: -
d_gene: -
j_gene: TRBJ1-1
CDR3nt: TGTCGACGATGCAGGGCCACTGAAGCTTTCTTT
CDR3aa: CRRCRATEAFF

v_gene: TRBV27
abundance: -
d_gene: -
j_gene: TRBJ1-5
CDR3nt: TGTGCCAGCAGTTCCGGACAACTCAATCAGCCCCAGCATTTT
CDR3aa: CASSSGQLNQPQHF

v_gene: TRBV11-2
abundance: -
d_gene: TRBD1
j_gene: TRBJ1-2
CDR3nt: TGTGCCAGCAGCTTAGTACAGGGGGAAATGGGTAACTATGGCTACACCTTC
CDR3aa: CASSLVQGEMGNYGYTF

v_gene: TRBV12-3/TRBV12-4
abundance: -
d_gene: -
j_gene: TRBJ1-1
CDR3nt: TGTGCCAGCAAGGGAGAGCAGAACACTGAAGCTTTCTTT
CDR3aa: CASKGEQNTEAFF

v_gene: TRBV18
abundance: -
d_gene: -
j_gene: TRBJ1-3
CDR3nt: TGTGCCAGCTCACCACTTGACGAATTCCTCGGAAACACCATATATTTT
CDR3aa: CASSPLDEFLGNTIYF

v_gene: TRBV19
abundance: -
d_gene: TRBD1
j_gene: TRBJ1-3
CDR3nt: TGTGCCAGTAGTCCGCCGACAGGGAGACCTGGAAACACCATATATTTT
CDR3aa: CASSPPTGRPGNTIYF

v_gene: TRBV19
abundance: -
d_gene: -
j_gene: TRBJ1-2
CDR3nt: TGTGCCAGTAGACAGTTCGCGAACTATGGCTACACCTTC
CDR3aa: CASRQFANYGYTF

v_gene: TRBV6-5
abundance: -
d_gene: -
j_gene: TRBJ2-4
CDR3nt: TGTGCCAGCAGTTACCGAGGGGATGAAAACATTCAGTACTTC
CDR3aa: CASSYRGDENIQYF

v_gene: TRBV7-2
abundance: -
d_gene: TRBD2
j_gene: TRBJ2-7
CDR3nt: TGTGCCAGCAGCCTAGGACTAGCGGGGACCTACGAGCAGTACTTC
CDR3aa: CASSLGLAGTYEQYF

v_gene: TRBV12-3/TRBV12-4
abundance: few
d_gene: -
j_gene: TRBJ1-2
CDR3nt: TGTGCCAGCAGTTTGGGTGACGGCTACACCTTC
CDR3aa: CASSLGDGYTF

v_gene: TRBV2
abundance: -
d_gene: TRBD2
j_gene: TRBJ2-1
CDR3nt: TGTGCCACCAAGCGGGGGAGTACCTACAATGAGCAGTTCTTC
CDR3aa: CATKRGSTYNEQFF

v_gene: TRBV5-6
abundance: -
d_gene: -
j_gene: TRBJ1-4
CDR3nt: TGTGCCAGCAGCTTGGTTGGGGGAGCTAATGAAAAACTGTTTTTT
CDR3aa: CASSLVGGANEKLFF

v_gene: TRBV4-1
abundance: -
d_gene: TRBD2
j_gene: TRBJ2-1
CDR3nt: TGCGCCAGCAGCCACCAAACCGGGACTAGGGCCTACAATGAGCAGTTCTTC
CDR3aa: CASSHQTGTRAYNEQFF

v_gene: TRBV29-1
abundance: -
d_gene: -
j_gene: TRBJ2-1
CDR3nt: TGCAGCGTTGGTGGCGGGGATGAGCAGTTCTTC
CDR3aa: CSVGGGDEQFF

v_gene: TRBV2
abundance: -
d_gene: -
j_gene: TRBJ1-2
CDR3nt: TGTGCCAGCAGTGGAAGACTCCTTTCCCACTATGGCTACACCTTC
CDR3aa: CASSGRLLSHYGYTF

v_gene: TRBV3-1/TRBV3-2
abundance: -
d_gene: -
j_gene: TRBJ2-2
CDR3nt: TGTGCCAGCAGCCTAGGCACCGGGGAGCTGTTTTTT
CDR3aa: CASSLGTGELFF

v_gene: TRBV10-3
abundance: -
d_gene: -
j_gene: TRBJ1-1
CDR3nt: TGTGCCATCAGTGAAGGGTCCGCACCGGGAGCTTTCTTT
CDR3aa: CAISEGSAPGAFF

v_gene: TRBV27
abundance: -
d_gene: -
j_gene: TRBJ1-4
CDR3nt: TGTGCCAGCAGTGTCTCCCGGGGGGGAGAGGATCACCTTTATAATGAAAAACTGTTTTTT
CDR3aa: CASSVSRGGEDHLYNEKLFF

v_gene: TRBV5-1
abundance: -
d_gene: -
j_gene: TRBJ2-1
CDR3nt: TGCGCCAGCAGCTTAACTACTACACTCCTATACAATGAGCAGTTCTTC
CDR3aa: CASSLTTTLLYNEQFF

v_gene: TRBV11-2
abundance: -
d_gene: -
j_gene: TRBJ2-5
CDR3nt: TGTGCCAGCAGCTTTAATACACAGCCCCAAGAGACCCAGTACTTC
CDR3aa: CASSFNTQPQETQYF

v_gene: TRBV27
abundance: -
d_gene: -
j_gene: TRBJ1-2
CDR3nt: TGTGCCAGCAGTTTGCTTGGACAGACCCCGAACCCTTACTATGGCTACACCTTC
CDR3aa: CASSLLGQTPNPYYGYTF

v_gene: TRBV19
abundance: few
d_gene: -
j_gene: TRBJ2-7
CDR3nt: TGTGCCAGTCGTCGGGCAGTGAGCTCCTACGAGCAGTACTTC
CDR3aa: CASRRAVSSYEQYF

v_gene: TRBV6-1
abundance: once
d_gene: TRBD2
j_gene: TRBJ2-1
CDR3nt: TGTGCCAGCAGTGTGTGGAGCGGGAGCTCCTACAATGAGCAGTTCTTC
CDR3aa: CASSVWSGSSYNEQFF

v_gene: TRBV21-1
abundance: -
d_gene: -
j_gene: TRBJ1-4
CDR3nt: TGTGCCAGCAGCAAAGTAGGCAGCTTTAATGAAAAACTGTTTTTT
CDR3aa: CASSKVGSFNEKLFF

v_gene: TRBV7-9
abundance: -
d_gene: TRBD1
j_gene: TRBJ2-5
CDR3nt: TGTGCCAGCAGCTCCCGGACAGGGAAAGAGACCCAGTACTTC
CDR3aa: CASSSRTGKETQYF

v_gene: TRBV3-1/TRBV3-2
abundance: -
d_gene: -
j_gene: TRBJ2-1
CDR3nt: TGTGCCAGCAGCCTCGAGTACAATGAGCAGTTCTTC
CDR3aa: CASSLEYNEQFF

v_gene: TRBV2
abundance: -
d_gene: -
j_gene: TRBJ1-2
CDR3nt: TGTGCCAGCGTTAGAGGTAACTCTAACTATGGCTACACCTTC
CDR3aa: CASVRGNSNYGYTF

v_gene: TRBV29-1
abundance: -
d_gene: -
j_gene: TRBJ1-2
CDR3nt: TGCAGCGTTGGTTCCGAAGATGCTGGCTACACCTTC
CDR3aa: CSVGSEDAGYTF

v_gene: TRBV6-4
abundance: -
d_gene: TRBD1
j_gene: TRBJ1-5
CDR3nt: TGTGCCAGCATTATCACCACAGGGGATAATCAGCCCCAGCATTTT
CDR3aa: CASIITTGDNQPQHF

v_gene: TRBV6-1
abundance: -
d_gene: TRBD1
j_gene: TRBJ1-2
CDR3nt: TGTGCCAGCAGTGTAGGACAGGGAAGTATGGGCGGCTATGGCTACACCTTC
CDR3aa: CASSVGQGSMGGYGYTF

v_gene: TRBV11-2
abundance: -
d_gene: -
j_gene: TRBJ2-1
CDR3nt: TGTGCCAGTGTTTTGGGGTTAACCTACAATGAGCAGTTCTTC
CDR3aa: CASVLGLTYNEQFF

v_gene: TRBV6-1
abundance: -
d_gene: -
j_gene: TRBJ1-2
CDR3nt: TGTGCCAGCAGTGAACGTCTCAATGGCTACACCTTC
CDR3aa: CASSERLNGYTF

v_gene: TRBV28
abundance: -
d_gene: TRBD1
j_gene: TRBJ1-5
CDR3nt: TGTGCCAGCAGTTTGGGACAGGTGAGCAATCAGCCCCAGCATTTT
CDR3aa: CASSLGQVSNQPQHF

v_gene: TRBV6-5
abundance: -
d_gene: TRBD1
j_gene: TRBJ2-7
CDR3nt: TGTGCCAGCAACCAACCAGGGGGTCAATACGAGCAGTACTTC
CDR3aa: CASNQPGGQYEQYF

v_gene: TRBV6-5
abundance: -
d_gene: -
j_gene: TRBJ1-2
CDR3nt: TGTGCCAGCACCCCCCTGGGCAGGGGAGGCTACACCTTC
CDR3aa: CASTPLGRGGYTF

v_gene: TRBV18
abundance: -
d_gene: TRBD1
j_gene: TRBJ1-1
CDR3nt: TGTGCCAGCTCACGGGAGACAGGGGGGAACACTGAAGCTTTCTTT
CDR3aa: CASSRETGGNTEAFF

v_gene: TRBV4-1
abundance: -
d_gene: -
j_gene: TRBJ2-7
CDR3nt: TGCGCCAGCAGCCCCTCGGGACTGACCTACGAGCAGTACTTC
CDR3aa: CASSPSGLTYEQYF

v_gene: TRBV5-1
abundance: -
d_gene: -
j_gene: TRBJ2-5
CDR3nt: TGCGCCAGCAGCTTGGGGGACCCGCGGACCCAGTACTTC
CDR3aa: CASSLGDPRTQYF

v_gene: TRBV5-4
abundance: -
d_gene: TRBD1
j_gene: TRBJ1-5
CDR3nt: TGTGCCAGCAGCCTACAGGGGACCCAGCCCCAGCATTTT
CDR3aa: CASSLQGTQPQHF

v_gene: TRBV12-5
abundance: -
d_gene: -
j_gene: TRBJ2-1
CDR3nt: TGTGCTAGTGGTTTGGTAGGGCGGGACTACAATGAGCAGTTCTTC
CDR3aa: CASGLVGRDYNEQFF

v_gene: TRBV3-1/TRBV3-2
abundance: once
d_gene: -
j_gene: TRBJ1-1
CDR3nt: TGTGCCAGCAGCCATGGCGGGATCGACACTGAAGCTTTCTTT
CDR3aa: CASSHGGIDTEAFF

v_gene: TRBV18
abundance: -
d_gene: -
j_gene: TRBJ1-5
CDR3nt: TGTGCCAGCTCACCTTTTAAGGGATCGGAGGCCCAGCATTTT
CDR3aa: CASSPFKGSEAQHF

v_gene: TRBV27
abundance: once
d_gene: -
j_gene: TRBJ1-1
CDR3nt: TGTGCCAGCAGTATCGGCCGGGCGAACACTGAAGCTTTCTTT
CDR3aa: CASSIGRANTEAFF

v_gene: TRBV29-1
abundance: -
d_gene: -
j_gene: TRBJ2-1
CDR3nt: TGCAGCGTTGAACCCAAATACAATGAGCAGTTCTTC
CDR3aa: CSVEPKYNEQFF

v_gene: TRBV18
abundance: -
d_gene: -
j_gene: TRBJ2-3
CDR3nt: TGTGCCAGCTCACCGAGCCCTAGCACAGATACGCAGTATTTT
CDR3aa: CASSPSPSTDTQYF

v_gene: TRBV5-1
abundance: -
d_gene: TRBD1
j_gene: TRBJ1-3
CDR3nt: TGCGCCAGCAGCTTGCGGCTCGGGACAGGGTCTGAGTCGAGGGGAAACACCATATATTTT
CDR3aa: CASSLRLGTGSESRGNTIYF

v_gene: TRBV23-1
abundance: -
d_gene: -
j_gene: TRBJ1-1
CDR3nt: TGCGCCAGCAGGACCGCAATGAACACTGAAGCTTTCTTT
CDR3aa: CASRTAMNTEAFF

v_gene: TRBV11-2
abundance: -
d_gene: TRBD1
j_gene: TRBJ2-7
CDR3nt: TGTGCCAGCAGCCTCGACAGGGTCCGGGAGCAGTACTTC
CDR3aa: CASSLDRVREQYF

v_gene: TRBV25-1
abundance: once
d_gene: TRBD1
j_gene: TRBJ1-4
CDR3nt: TGTGCCAGCAGTGTGGGACAGGGCCCTGGGCCTAATGAAAAACTGTTTTTT
CDR3aa: CASSVGQGPGPNEKLFF

v_gene: TRBV7-2
abundance: -
d_gene: -
j_gene: TRBJ2-1
CDR3nt: TGTGCCAGCAGCTTAGGACTCCTAGCGCATGAGCAGTTCTTC
CDR3aa: CASSLGLLAHEQFF

v_gene: TRBV18
abundance: -
d_gene: -
j_gene: TRBJ1-4
CDR3nt: TGTGCCAGCTCACCATCGCAGACAAATGAAAAACTGTTTTTT
CDR3aa: CASSPSQTNEKLFF